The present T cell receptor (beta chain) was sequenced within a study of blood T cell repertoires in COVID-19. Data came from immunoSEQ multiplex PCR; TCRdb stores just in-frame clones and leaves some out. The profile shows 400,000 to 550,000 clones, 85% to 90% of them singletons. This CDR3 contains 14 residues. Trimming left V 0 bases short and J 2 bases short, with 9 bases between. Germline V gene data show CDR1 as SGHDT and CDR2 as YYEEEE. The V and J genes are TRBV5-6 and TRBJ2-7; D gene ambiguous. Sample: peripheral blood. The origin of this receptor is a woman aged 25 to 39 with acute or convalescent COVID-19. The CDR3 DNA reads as TGTGCCAGCAGCTTGGGGTCTATTGCCTACGAGCAGTACTTC. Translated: CASSLGSIAYEQYF.